Detailed here is one TCR beta chain. Its specificity is unknown. Regarding time point: week 35, safety follow-up. Topical imiquimod accompanied each vaccine dose, which consisted of 300 ug of mutant IDH1 20-mer peptide. The astrocytomas were IDH1-mutant, ATRX-negative, and WHO grade 3 or 4. Profiled with immunoSEQ multiplex PCR; TCRdb holds only in-frame clones, not every one. This table holds 30,000 to 40,000 clones, approximately 78% found once. These data belong to a study of a mutant IDH1 vaccine in newly diagnosed glioma. Study-level results: Vaccination induced immune responses in about 93% of patients.

The V end lost 4 bases, the J end lost 7 bases, and 9 bases lay between the germline ends. Germline V CDR1 and CDR2: SGHRS, YFSETQ. The CDR3 loop spans 12 amino acids. The receptor was derived from a woman aged 18-30 years with glioma. The chain has TRBV5-1 and TRBJ2-1, with D unresolved. Here the sequenced sample was PBMCs, taken from a glioma patient whose treatment included an IDH1 peptide vaccine. CDR3 in amino acids: CASSQIGNEQFF. In nucleotides, the CDR3 is TGCGCCAGCAGCCAAATAGGAAATGAGCAGTTCTTC.